This entry lists 30 T cell receptor beta chains sequenced from one sample in a study of shared clonotypes between healthy human individuals. Assay: immunoSEQ multiplex PCR; the TCRdb copy retains only in-frame clones and omits some. The table records about 2.4 million clones, roughly 93% of them present only once. Source material: naive CD4+ T cells from PBMCs. Subset given: CD45RA+ positively selected. All receptors come from a young man in good health. Some clones in this sample may be carry-over from other donors' samples.

V is TRBV7-3 and J is TRBJ2-3; 12 nucleotides agree with TRBD2. The J segment lost 1 base and the V segment lost 5 bases, leaving 16 bases of the junction unmatched. This CDR3 is 20 amino acids long. Germline lookup yields CDR1 SGHTA and CDR2 FQGTGA. As DNA, the CDR3 is TGTGCCAGCAGCCCCGACCGCCTAGCGGGAGGGTCGCGCGGCACAGATACGCAGTATTTT. This codes for CASSPDRLAGGSRGTDTQYF.

The chain couples TRBV28 to TRBJ2-7, with D unclear. The CDR3 consists of 15 residues. The germline CDR1 and CDR2 sequences are MDHEN and SYDVKM. V lost 6 bases, J lost 3 bases, and 18 bases lay in between. The CDR3 bases are TGTGCCAGCAGCAAACCATCCGGGCCGGTCTACGAGCAGTACTTC. It encodes CASSKPSGPVYEQYF.

The chain uses TRBV28 and TRBJ1-2; no clear D gene. Trimming took off 7 bases at V and 2 bases at J, with 8 bases between the two ends. The CDR3 sequence is 12 residues long. Germline CDR1 MDHEN, CDR2 SYDVKM. CDR3 in amino acids: CASTYANYGYTF. The DNA of the CDR3 is TGTGCCAGCACCTACGCGAACTATGGCTACACCTTC.

This clone was picked up one time. The V and J genes are TRBV6-1 and TRBJ1-1; perhaps TRBD1 as D (5 bases). Trimming removed 2 bases at V and 4 bases at J, with 14 bases between. Germline V gene sequence: CDR1 MNHNS, CDR2 SASEGT. The CDR3 consists of 15 residues. CDR3 sequence reads: CASSELEGTSTEAFF. The DNA for the CDR3 is TGTGCCAGCAGTGAACTGGAGGGGACGAGCACTGAAGCTTTCTTT.

The rearrangement uses TRBV28 and TRBJ2-1; 12 positions agree with TRBD1. The V gene end was trimmed by 6 bases and the J gene end by 0 bases; junction bases not matched to a gene: 3. Looked up from germline, CDR1 is MDHEN and CDR2 is SYDVKM. This CDR3 spans 16 amino acids. In nucleotides, the CDR3 is TGTGCCAGCAGGGGACAGGGGGCCGGCTCCTACAATGAGCAGTTCTTC. It is translated as CASRGQGAGSYNEQFF.

The chain recombines TRBV28 with TRBJ1-3; D gene unclear. Between the trimmed V and J ends, which lost 7 bases and 4 bases, there was a span of 11 bases. CDR1 and CDR2 from the germline V gene are MDHEN and SYDVKM. The CDR3 is 13 residues long. CDR3 protein: CASTKSGGNTIYF. CDR3 coding DNA: TGTGCCAGCACAAAATCAGGCGGAAACACCATATATTTT.

The chain links TRBV18 to TRBJ1-1; tentative D call: TRBD1 (5 bases). Germline V gene data show CDR1 as KGHSH and CDR2 as LQKENI. V was pared by 6 bases and J by 0 bases, with 14 bases between. The CDR3 totals 15 residues. CDR3 in DNA: TGTGCCAGCTCCTTTGCGGCAGGGATGAACACTGAAGCTTTCTTT. Protein product: CASSFAAGMNTEAFF.

The gene calls are TRBV6-6 and TRBJ2-3, with 7 bases fitting TRBD2. Germline values: CDR1 MNHNY, CDR2 SVGAGI (reference sequence). The CDR3 consists of 16 residues. The J segment lost 4 bases and the V segment lost 0 bases, leaving 7 bases of the junction unmatched. CDR3 sequence reads: CASSYSRGAGADTQYF. The DNA for the CDR3 is TGTGCCAGCAGTTACTCGCGAGGGGCGGGAGCAGATACGCAGTATTTT.

As to this clone: In the same sample, other DNA sequences code for this CDR3. This sequence joins TRBV7-9 and TRBJ1-1, with D unresolved. With 2 bases removed from V and 0 bases from J, the gap between germline ends came to 4 bases. The CDR3 totals 13 residues. Germline V gene data show CDR1 as SEHNR and CDR2 as FQNEAQ (reference sequence). CDR3 sequence reads: CASSLTVNTEAFF. DNA of the CDR3: TGTGCCAGCAGCTTAACTGTGAACACTGAAGCTTTCTTT.

The CDR3 DNA reads as TGTGCCAGCAGCCCAACCAGGAATGCCGGCTACACCTTC. It encodes CASSPTRNAGYTF. The chain combines TRBV27 with TRBJ1-2; D is unresolved. The CDR3 totals 13 residues. V was clipped by 6 bases and J by 8 bases, with 16 bases between them. The germline gives CDR1 MNHEY, CDR2 SMNVEV (reference sequence).

This chain links TRBV10-3 with TRBJ2-5; tentatively, D is TRBD2 (6 bases). The V end lost 7 bases, the J end lost 5 bases, and 14 bases lay between the germline ends. Germline values: CDR1 ENHRY, CDR2 SYGVKD. CDR3 length: 13 residues. In nucleotides, the CDR3 is TGTGCCATCAAGGAGGGACCCCTGGAGACCCAGTACTTC. This sequence encodes CAIKEGPLETQYF.

The chain recombines TRBV6-1 with TRBJ1-2, with TRBD1 matching over 8 bases. Per germline, CDR1 MNHNS and CDR2 SASEGT. The CDR3 runs 16 residues. Trimming at V came to 2 bases and at J to 6 bases, leaving 11 bases not matched to a gene. CDR3 protein: CASSEIRTGHRDGYTF. CDR3 sequence (DNA): TGTGCCAGCAGTGAAATCAGGACAGGGCATAGGGATGGCTACACCTTC.

The V gene is TRBV2, the J gene TRBJ2-2, with 8 bases identical to TRBD1. The CDR3 is 15 amino acids. CDR1 SNHLY and CDR2 FYNNEI come from the germline V gene. The V segment lost 6 bases and the J segment 4 bases; nucleotides outside the gene matches: 7. In nucleotides, the CDR3 is TGTGCCAGCAGCCCCGACAGGGGAGGCACCGGGGAGCTGTTTTTT. Protein sequence: CASSPDRGGTGELFF.

V usage is TRBV5-1 and J usage is TRBJ2-1, with a tentative D call TRBD1 (6 bases). Germline V lookup: CDR1 SGHRS, CDR2 YFSETQ. Trimming removed 4 bases from V and 8 bases from J, with 16 bases in between. The CDR3 is 14 residues long. This CDR3 is CASSGTTGSHEQFF. The CDR3, as DNA: TGCGCCAGCAGCGGAACAACAGGGTCCCATGAGCAGTTCTTC.

V gene TRBV11-2 combines with J gene TRBJ2-1, with TRBD2 as a possible D gene (5 bases). CDR3 length equals 14 residues. Germline lookup yields CDR1 SGHAT and CDR2 FQNNGV. V lost 5 bases, J lost 0 bases, and 8 bases lay in between. The CDR3 coding sequence is TGTGCCAGCAGCGAGGGTCGCTCCTACAATGAGCAGTTCTTC. This encodes CASSEGRSYNEQFF.

The CDR3: CASSYPELGNEQFF. The CDR3 bases are TGTGCCAGCAGTTACCCGGAACTGGGTAATGAGCAGTTCTTC. The rearrangement joins TRBV6-6 to TRBJ2-1; D gene uncertain. The germline V gene has CDR1 MNHNY and CDR2 SVGAGI (reference sequence). V lost 2 bases, J lost 7 bases, and 12 bases lay in between. The CDR3 extends over 14 amino acids.

This chain links TRBV19 with TRBJ2-1, with a possible D match to TRBD1 (6 bases). V lost 7 bases and J 2 bases, leaving 15 bases between the germline ends. The CDR3 has 15 amino acids. Germline V CDR1 and CDR2: LNHDA, SQIVND (reference sequence). The CDR3 here is CASTLRGNAYNEQFF. The CDR3 DNA sequence: TGTGCCAGTACTCTCAGGGGCAATGCCTACAATGAGCAGTTCTTC. Based on the CDR3 plus reference TRBV19 and TRBJ2-1, the full variable domain is DGGITQSPKYLFRKEGQNVTLSCEQNLNHDAMYWYRQDPGQGLRLIYYSQIVNDFQKGDIAEGYSVSREKKESFPLTVTSAQKNPTAFYLCASTLRGNAYNEQFFGPGTRLTVL.

The chain is built from TRBV5-1 and TRBJ2-5, with a weak D call TRBD2 (6 bases). Trimming took off 2 bases at V and 3 bases at J, with 8 bases between the two ends. Germline loops: CDR1 SGHRS, CDR2 YFSETQ. This CDR3 spans 13 amino acids. The CDR3 DNA reads TGCGCCAGCAGCTTATTAGCGGAAGAGACCCAGTACTTC. This encodes CASSLLAEETQYF.

This chain connects TRBV7-3 to TRBJ2-2; D gene unclear. The germline V gene has CDR1 SGHTA and CDR2 FQGTGA. This CDR3 has 13 residues. Trimming removed 5 bases from V and 8 bases from J, with 12 bases in between. This chain's CDR3 is CASSPVGFGELFF. The CDR3 DNA is TGTGCCAGCAGCCCCGTAGGATTTGGGGAGCTGTTTTTT.

V usage is TRBV5-1 and J usage is TRBJ2-2; 7 bases align to TRBD1. The CDR3 contains 18 residues. Germline V gene sequence: CDR1 SGHRS, CDR2 YFSETQ. Germline trimming cut 4 bases from V and 6 bases from J; bases unmatched to any gene: 18. CDR3 sequence: CASSPTLKGGGWAGELFF. Here the CDR3 DNA reads TGCGCCAGCAGCCCGACATTGAAAGGGGGCGGATGGGCCGGGGAGCTGTTTTTT.

V and J are TRBV29-1 and TRBJ1-1, with 9 positions matching TRBD1. V was clipped by 4 bases and J by 5 bases; unmatched bases: 17. From germline, CDR1 is SQVTM and CDR2 ANQGSEA. CDR3 length: 17 residues. CDR3 nucleotide sequence: TGCAGCGTTGGAGGAGGGACAGGGAGGGTCTGGAGTACTGAAGCTTTCTTT. Protein product: CSVGGGTGRVWSTEAFF.

The V and J genes are TRBV18 and TRBJ2-5; 9 nucleotides line up with TRBD1. CDR3 length: 17 amino acids. From germline, CDR1 is KGHSH and CDR2 LQKENI. V lost 3 bases to trimming and J lost 5 bases; unmatched junction nucleotides: 13. The DNA of the CDR3 is TGTGCCAGCTCACCCAGCCGGACAGGGGTCTCCGAGGAGACCCAGTACTTC. Protein sequence: CASSPSRTGVSEETQYF.

The V call is TRBV2, the J call TRBJ2-4; TRBD2 agrees at 16 bases. Germline V lookup: CDR1 SNHLY, CDR2 FYNNEI. The CDR3 covers 15 residues. V was clipped by 0 bases and J by 13 bases; unmatched bases: 3. The DNA for the CDR3 is TGTGCCAGCAGTGAAGCGGGACTAGCGGGAGGGTCCCAGTACTTC. Translated: CASSEAGLAGGSQYF.

The count of this clone is one. This rearrangement joins TRBV29-1 to TRBJ2-7, with 12 bases matching TRBD2. The CDR3 has 15 residues. Germline CDR1 is SQVTM and CDR2 is ANQGSEA. J gave up 7 bases and V 2 bases, and 9 bases lay outside the gene matches. In nucleotides, the CDR3 is TGCAGCGTTGAATTAAGACTAGCGGGAGTGCGAGAGCAGTACTTC. It is translated as CSVELRLAGVREQYF.

Concerning this clone: The sample carries other DNA sequences with the same CDR3. The V gene is TRBV18, the J gene TRBJ2-3; unclear D gene. The CDR3 covers 13 residues. Trimming cost V 3 bases and J 3 bases, with 7 bases left between them. Per the germline V gene, CDR1 is KGHSH and CDR2 is LQKENI. CDR3 amino acids: CASSPELTDTQYF. For the CDR3, the DNA is TGTGCCAGCTCACCGGAGCTAACAGATACGCAGTATTTT. The variable domain in full, completed from reference TRBV18 and TRBJ2-3, reads NAGVMQNPRHLVRRRGQEARLRCSPMKGHSHVYWYRQLPEEGLKFMVYLQKENIIDESGMPKERFSAEFPKEGPSILRIQQVVRGDSAAYFCASSPELTDTQYFGPGTRLTVL.

V is TRBV5-1 and J is TRBJ1-1; D is possibly TRBD1 (6 bases). V lost 0 bases to trimming and J lost 4 bases, with 13 bases between them. Germline CDR1 is SGHRS and CDR2 is YFSETQ. The CDR3 has 15 residues. The CDR3 DNA follows: TGCGCCAGCAGCTTGGAAGAGACGGGGGCCACTGAAGCTTTCTTT. Encoded protein: CASSLEETGATEAFF.

CDR3 region: CASRVGRNEKLFF. CDR3 in DNA: TGTGCCAGCAGAGTGGGCCGAAATGAAAAACTGTTTTTT. The rearrangement links TRBV6-5 to TRBJ1-4; D is unclear. The V gene's germline CDR1 is MNHEY and CDR2 SVGAGI. Trimming cost V 6 bases and J 5 bases, with 10 bases left between them. The CDR3 is made up of 13 amino acids.

V is TRBV10-3 and J is TRBJ1-2; possible D gene TRBD1, 5 bases. Between the trimmed V and J ends, which lost 3 bases and 1 base, there was a span of 15 bases. CDR3 length: 16 residues. Germline V lookup: CDR1 ENHRY, CDR2 SYGVKD. CDR3 DNA sequence: TGTGCCATCAGTGACGGAGGGGACTTACTTAACTATGGCTACACCTTC. This codes for CAISDGGDLLNYGYTF.

For the CDR3, the DNA is TGTGCCAGTCGGCGGGGGTCTACTAATGAAAAACTGTTTTTT. Its translation: CASRRGSTNEKLFF. V is TRBV19 and J is TRBJ1-4; D possibly corresponds to TRBD1 (5 bases). The V gene lost 8 bases and the J gene lost 2 bases, with 12 bases spanning the gap. Per the germline V gene, CDR1 is LNHDA and CDR2 is SQIVND (reference sequence). This CDR3 has 14 residues.

This clone was recorded a few times. V gene TRBV10-3 combines with J gene TRBJ1-1; no reliable D call. Germline values: CDR1 ENHRY, CDR2 SYGVKD. The CDR3 contains 11 residues. V was pared by 8 bases and J by 2 bases, with 6 bases between. CDR3 bases: TGTGCCATCGGGAGCAACACTGAAGCTTTCTTT. Translating gives CAIGSNTEAFF.